This TCR beta chain emerged from a study of cytomegalovirus exposure and HLA in healthy donors. Study results and limitations: Immune exposure was documented only through CMV serostatus.

In this sample, this clone turned up once. No antigen is known for it. Use of 60 Vbeta and 13 Jbeta primers characterized the PCR. As originally analysed: A later analysis tallied about 80 million unique TCR beta chains, 9 million to 12 million of them shared. Measured with immunoSEQ multiplex PCR; TCRdb has only the in-frame clones, and not every one. V and J calls and clone size are those listed in that table; D and trimming were worked out from the DNA. The sample holds fewer than 200,000 clones, about two thirds seen once. CDR3 length equals 16 residues. V shed 3 bases, J shed 4 bases, and the junction held 4 bases outside the gene matches. The germline gives CDR1 KGHSH, CDR2 LQKENI.

This TCR was sampled from a woman aged 18-29 years in good health and CMV-seropositive. Sequenced sample: PBMCs. The V call is TRBV18, the J call TRBJ2-3, with TRBD2 identical over 13 bases. The CDR3 DNA sequence: TGTGCCAGCTCACCTCGGACTAGCGGGAGACCAGATACGCAGTATTTT. This encodes CASSPRTSGRPDTQYF.